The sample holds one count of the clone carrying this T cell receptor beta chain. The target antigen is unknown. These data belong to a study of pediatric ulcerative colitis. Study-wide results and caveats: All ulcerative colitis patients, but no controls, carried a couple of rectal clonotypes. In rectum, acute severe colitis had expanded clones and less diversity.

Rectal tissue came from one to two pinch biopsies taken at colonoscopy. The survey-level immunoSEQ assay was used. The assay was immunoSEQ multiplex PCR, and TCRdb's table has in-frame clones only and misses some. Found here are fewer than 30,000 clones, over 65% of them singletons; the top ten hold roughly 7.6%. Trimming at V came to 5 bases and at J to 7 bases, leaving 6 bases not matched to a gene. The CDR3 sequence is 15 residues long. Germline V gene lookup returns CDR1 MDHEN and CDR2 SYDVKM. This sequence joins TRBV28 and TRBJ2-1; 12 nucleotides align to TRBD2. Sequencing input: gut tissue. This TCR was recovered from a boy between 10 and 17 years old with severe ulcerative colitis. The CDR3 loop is CASSALAGGTNEQFF. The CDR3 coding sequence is TGTGCCAGCAGTGCTCTAGCGGGGGGGACGAATGAGCAGTTCTTC.